Sequencing of this TCR beta chain was carried out in a study of regulatory T cells in long-lasting Graves disease. Arm-PCR of CDR3 regions and iRepertoire HTBI primers were used to build TCR beta libraries. TCRdb ran MiXCR on the multiplex PCR reads and lists one entry per CDR3 protein. Of 550,000 to 650,000 distinct CDR3 sequences listed, roughly 16% are singletons. Germline assignment: CDR1 SGHNT and CDR2 YENEEA. V was trimmed by 0 bases and J by 8 bases, leaving 14 bases between them. The CDR3 consists of 16 residues. This clonotype was detected only a few times. Time point meaning: newly diagnosed GD, antithyroid drugs for less than 3 months. The TCR library used RNA extracted from PBMCs. This sample also appeared in a second study, on T cells in Graves' hyperthyroidism and ophthalmopathy. From that second work: Primed by the HTBI set, a first-round RT-PCR was run on the TCR CDR3.

This sequence originates from a man younger than 35 with Graves disease. The chain has TRBV11-3 and TRBJ1-6; the D gene is possibly TRBD1 (5 bases). The sequences come from peripheral blood mononuclear cells (PBMCs), collected at new diagnosis, from a patient treated with antithyroid drugs. CDR3 amino acids: CASSLDTGTFYSPLHF. The DNA for the CDR3 is TGTGCCAGCAGCTTAGATACCGGGACCTTCTATTCACCCCTCCACTTT.